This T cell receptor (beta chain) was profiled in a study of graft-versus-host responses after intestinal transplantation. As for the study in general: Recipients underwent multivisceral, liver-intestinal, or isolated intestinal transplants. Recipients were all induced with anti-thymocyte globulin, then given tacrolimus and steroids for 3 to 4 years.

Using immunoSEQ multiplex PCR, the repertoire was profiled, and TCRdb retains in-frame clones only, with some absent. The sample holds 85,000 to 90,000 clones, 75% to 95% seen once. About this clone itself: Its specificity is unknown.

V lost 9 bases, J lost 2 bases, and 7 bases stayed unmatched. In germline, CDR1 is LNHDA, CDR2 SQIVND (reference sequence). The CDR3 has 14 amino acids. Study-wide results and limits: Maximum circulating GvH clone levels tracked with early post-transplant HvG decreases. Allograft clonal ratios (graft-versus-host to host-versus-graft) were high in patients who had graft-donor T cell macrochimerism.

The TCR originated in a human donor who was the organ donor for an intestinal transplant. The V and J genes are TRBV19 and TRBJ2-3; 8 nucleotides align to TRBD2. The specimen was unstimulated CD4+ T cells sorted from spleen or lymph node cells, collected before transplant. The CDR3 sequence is CASTGTSNTDTQYF. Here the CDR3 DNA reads TGTGCCAGCACCGGGACTAGTAACACAGATACGCAGTATTTT.